These 6 T cell receptor beta chains were sequenced from one sample in a study of molecular identifiers for immune sequencing clone quantification. TCRdb fed the PCR reads into MiXCR, producing one record per CDR3 protein. The data contain hundreds of thousands of distinct CDR3 sequences, roughly 27% of them singletons. Sequenced sample: naive CD8+ T cells from blood, with Jurkat cell RNA spiked in. Subset in this sample: FACS-sorted CD8+CD4-CCR7+CD45RA+ naive T cells. These receptors all stem from a human donor in good health. Some libraries in this study had Jurkat cell RNA spiked in.

The table lists this clonotype with many counts. The V gene is TRBV4-3, the J gene TRBJ2-7; D not resolved. Germline assignment: CDR1 LGHNA and CDR2 YSLEER. The CDR3 runs 15 residues. V lost 0 bases and J 1 base, leaving 10 bases between the germline ends. CDR3 nucleotide sequence: TGCGCCAGCAGCCAAGAACGGTGGCAGTCCTACGAGCAGTACTTC. It translates to CASSQERWQSYEQYF.

This clonotype was counted ten times or more. J is TRBJ2-2 and V is TRBV20-1; 7 bases are shared with TRBD2. Trimming took 5 bases from V and 0 from J; bases not matched to a gene: 6. The CDR3 consists of 15 residues. Germline V lookup: CDR1 DFQATT, CDR2 SNEGSKA (reference sequence). The CDR3 loop reads CSAPSGMANTGELFF. CDR3 DNA: TGCAGTGCTCCAAGCGGGATGGCGAACACCGGGGAGCTGTTTTTT.

This clonotype occurred a few times. The genes are TRBV6-2 or TRBV6-3 and TRBJ2-1; 9 nucleotides align to TRBD2. Trimming removed 6 bases from V and 8 bases from J; junction bases left unmatched: 5. CDR1 and CDR2 (germline): MNHEY, SVGEGT. The CDR3 extends over 13 amino acids. CDR3 sequence: CASRGAGGHEQFF. The CDR3 nucleotides read TGTGCCAGCAGGGGAGCGGGAGGTCATGAGCAGTTCTTC.

This clonotype was seen at least ten times. The V and J genes are TRBV5-1 and TRBJ2-7; TRBD1 matches 7 bases. The V gene end was trimmed by 4 bases and the J gene end by 2 bases; junction bases not matched to a gene: 3. The CDR3 runs 13 residues. CDR1 and CDR2 from the germline V gene are SGHRS and YFSETQ. CDR3 residues: CASSVDRAYEQYF. CDR3 coding DNA: TGCGCCAGCAGCGTAGACAGGGCCTACGAGCAGTACTTC.

Comment on this clonotype: A much larger clone differs by one base, so this may be a read error. CDR3 sequence: CASSYAGGSYGCTF. The CDR3 DNA follows: TGTGCCAGCAGTTACGCAGGGGGCAGCTATGGCTGCACCTTC. The rearrangement uses TRBV6-5 and TRBJ1-2; 8 bases fit TRBD1. Germline V gene lookup returns CDR1 MNHEY and CDR2 SVGAGI. CDR3 length: 14 residues.

This chain connects TRBV24-1 to TRBJ2-3; 7 bases fit TRBD2. The length of the CDR3 is 16 residues. Germline V gene data show CDR1 as KGHDR and CDR2 as SFDVKD. The junction had 5 bases not matched to a gene; V was cut back by 2 bases and J by 1 base. In nucleotides, the CDR3 is TGTGCCACCAGTGATTATGCGGGGGTCGGCACAGATACGCAGTATTTT. It translates to CATSDYAGVGTDTQYF.